Below, 19 T cell receptor beta chains from the same sample are listed, as sequenced in a study of graft-versus-host responses after intestinal transplantation. Responders (about 200,000, CFSE-labeled) were co-plated with about 200,000 irradiated, violet-dye-labeled stimulators. The repertoire was sequenced with immunoSEQ multiplex PCR; TCRdb's copy has only in-frame clones and lacks some. In the table there are around 21,000 clones, approximately 33% of which are singletons. Sequencing used alloreactive CD8+ T cells from a mixed lymphocyte reaction culture, obtained before intestinal transplant. Sample subset: CFSE-low proliferating T cells sorted from roughly six-day pre-transplant mixed lymphocyte reaction (GvH or HvG direction). Receptors originate from a human patient who received an intestinal transplant.

This sequence joins TRBV10-1 and TRBJ2-1, with 8 nucleotides matching TRBD1. The CDR3 spans 13 residues. Germline V lookup: CDR1 WNHNN, CDR2 SYGVQD (reference sequence). With V trimmed by 3 bases and J by 12 bases, 7 bases remained unmatched. The CDR3 DNA follows: TGCGCCAGCAGTGAACCTGGACAGGGTGGGCAGTTCTTC. Protein sequence: CASSEPGQGGQFF.

This clone was found a few times. The V and J genes are TRBV11-3 and TRBJ2-7, with TRBD1 as a possible D gene (7 bases). This CDR3 spans 14 amino acids. The V end lost 8 bases, the J end lost 2 bases, and 16 bases lay between the germline ends. Per germline, CDR1 SGHNT and CDR2 YENEEA. The CDR3 coding sequence is TGTGCCAGCGCCGGAGGGACAGACCCCTACGAGCAGTACTTC. Translating it yields CASAGGTDPYEQYF.

This clone was seen more than once but under ten times. V and J are TRBV9 and TRBJ2-2, with 8 bases matching TRBD2. V shed 3 bases and J 2 bases; nucleotides not matched to a gene: 9. The germline V gene has CDR1 SGDLS and CDR2 YYNGEE. The CDR3 runs 17 residues. The CDR3 loop is CASSANPRTSNTGELFF. CDR3 nucleotides: TGTGCCAGCAGCGCCAACCCCCGGACTAGCAACACCGGGGAGCTGTTTTTT.

The chain is built from TRBV2 and TRBJ1-5; D not resolved. The CDR3 contains 12 residues. Trimming cost V 3 bases and J 5 bases, with 5 bases left between them. Germline lookup yields CDR1 SNHLY and CDR2 FYNNEI. CDR3 loop: CASSDPDQPQHF. The CDR3 region has the DNA TGTGCCAGCAGTGACCCGGATCAGCCCCAGCATTTT.

CDR3 residues: CASSTGGPGKTKETQYF. Here the CDR3 DNA reads TGTGCCAGCAGTACAGGGGGCCCGGGAAAGACTAAGGAGACCCAGTACTTC. The rearrangement links TRBV7-7 to TRBJ2-5; TRBD1 aligns across 9 bases. CDR1 and CDR2 (germline): SSHAT, FNYEAQ (reference sequence). V trimming: 6 bases; J trimming: 5 bases; junction bases outside the gene matches: 16. The CDR3 contains 17 residues. Filled out from reference TRBV7-7 and TRBJ2-5, the complete variable domain reads GAGVSQSPRYKVTKRGQDVTLRCDPISSHATLYWYQQALGQGPEFLTYFNYEAQPDKSGLPSDRFSAERPEGSISTLTIQRTEQRDSAMYRCASSTGGPGKTKETQYFGPGTRLLVL.

CDR3 sequence: CASSPLAGGINEQFF. CDR3 DNA sequence: TGTGCCAGCAGTCCACTAGCGGGGGGGATTAATGAGCAGTTCTTC. This chain joins TRBV6-5 and TRBJ2-1, with 13 bases identical to TRBD2. Germline CDR1 reads MNHEY; CDR2 reads SVGAGI. Trimming at V came to 5 bases and at J to 7 bases, leaving 5 bases not matched to a gene. This CDR3 comprises 15 residues.

This chain uses TRBV6-1 with TRBJ1-5; no reliable D call. The germline CDR1 and CDR2 sequences are MNHNS and SASEGT. CDR3 length equals 14 residues. V lost 6 bases to trimming and J lost 0 bases, with 9 bases between them. The CDR3 protein is CASRGMYSNQPQHF. CDR3 nucleotides: TGTGCCAGCAGGGGGATGTATAGCAATCAGCCCCAGCATTTT.

The chain uses TRBV4-1 and TRBJ2-2, with D perhaps matching TRBD1 or TRBD2 (5 bases each). Trimming removed 4 bases at V and 5 bases at J, with 17 bases between. The CDR3 covers 16 residues. Germline V lookup: CDR1 MGHRA, CDR2 YSYEKL. The CDR3 nucleotides are TGCGCCAGCAGCCCACAGAGGGGCGCGGAAACCGGGGAGCTGTTTTTT. Amino acids: CASSPQRGAETGELFF.

V is TRBV27 and J is TRBJ2-7, with D perhaps being TRBD1 or TRBD2 (5 bases each). V lost 4 bases and J lost 2, with 12 bases in between. Germline lookup yields CDR1 MNHEY and CDR2 SMNVEV (reference sequence). CDR3 length: 14 residues. The CDR3 sequence is CASSYRDGTYEQYF. Written as DNA, the CDR3 is TGTGCCAGCAGTTACCGGGACGGCACCTACGAGCAGTACTTC.

V and J are TRBV7-9 and TRBJ2-1; either TRBD1 or TRBD2 may supply D (5 bases each). Trimming pared 1 base from V and 0 bases from J, leaving 16 bases between. The CDR3 has 18 amino acids. Germline V lookup: CDR1 SEHNR, CDR2 FQNEAQ (reference sequence). CDR3 protein: CASSLERWDQSSYNEQFF. CDR3 nucleotides: TGTGCCAGCAGCTTAGAACGATGGGACCAGAGCTCCTACAATGAGCAGTTCTTC.

This clone was counted a few times. Other nucleotide sequences from this sample produce the same CDR3. The J gene is TRBJ2-5, the V gene TRBV5-5; D possibly corresponds to TRBD1 (6 bases). The CDR3 is 15 amino acids. Germline CDR1 reads SGHKS; CDR2 reads YYEKEE (reference sequence). V was pared by 9 bases and J by 0 bases, with 18 bases between. The CDR3 sequence is CAIRGGGGYQETQYF. As DNA, the CDR3 is TGTGCCATCAGGGGTGGGGGCGGCTACCAAGAGACCCAGTACTTC.

This clone turned up a few times. The genes are TRBV7-2 and TRBJ2-5; D is undetermined. Germline V gives CDR1 SGHTA, CDR2 FQGNSA. This CDR3 contains 15 residues. Deletions cut 1 base from V and 0 bases from J, with 9 bases between. The CDR3 DNA reads TGTGCCAGCAGCTTAGAGGCAGGCCACCAAGAGACCCAGTACTTC. Amino acids: CASSLEAGHQETQYF.

The chain has TRBV7-9 and TRBJ2-7; a possible D gene is TRBD1 (5 bases). CDR3 length: 15 residues. Germline values: CDR1 SEHNR, CDR2 FQNEAQ (reference sequence). Deletions cut 5 bases from V and 1 base from J, with 15 bases between. In DNA form, the CDR3 reads TGTGCCAGCAGCCCCTTGGACACCTCTTCCTACGAGCAGTACTTC. Amino acid sequence: CASSPLDTSSYEQYF.

V and J are TRBV5-1 and TRBJ1-2, with 10 positions matching TRBD1. The CDR3 extends over 15 amino acids. Trimming cost V 4 bases and J 3 bases; bases outside gene matches: 6. Looked up from germline, CDR1 is SGHRS and CDR2 is YFSETQ. The CDR3 nucleotides read TGCGCCAGCAGCCCGAGTGGGACAGGGGACTATGGCTACACCTTC. It encodes CASSPSGTGDYGYTF.

The chain has TRBV10-3 and TRBJ1-6, with D perhaps TRBD1 (5 bases). Germline V gene lookup returns CDR1 ENHRY and CDR2 SYGVKD. V gave up 5 bases and J gave up 0 bases, with 11 bases separating them. The CDR3 covers 16 residues. As DNA, the CDR3 is TGTGCCATCAGTTCCAGGGCGAGCTCCTATAATTCACCCCTCCACTTT. This encodes CAISSRASSYNSPLHF.

V is TRBV27 and J is TRBJ1-5; 8 nucleotides align to TRBD1. The germline CDR1 and CDR2 sequences are MNHEY and SMNVEV (reference sequence). The CDR3 extends over 13 amino acids. Trimming cost V 8 bases and J 6 bases; bases outside gene matches: 6. CDR3 amino acids: CASSTGEGQPQHF. For the CDR3, the DNA is TGTGCCAGCTCGACAGGGGAAGGTCAGCCCCAGCATTTT.

The V gene is TRBV7-9, the J gene TRBJ1-1; D unclear. The CDR3 consists of 12 residues. Trimming took off 1 base at V and 4 bases at J, with 4 bases between the two ends. CDR1 and CDR2 (germline): SEHNR, FQNEAQ (reference sequence). DNA for the CDR3: TGTGCCAGCAGCTTAGTAACCACTGAAGCTTTCTTT. Its protein product is CASSLVTTEAFF.

In this sample, this clone is medium-sized. The chain carries TRBV5-5 and TRBJ1-2; 7 bases map to TRBD1. The CDR3 totals 15 residues. The trim removed 4 bases at V and 6 bases at J, leaving 12 bases unmatched. From germline, CDR1 is SGHKS and CDR2 YYEKEE (reference sequence). In nucleotides, the CDR3 is TGTGCCAGCAGCAGAGGGACAGACCAAGGAAATGGCTACACCTTC. This codes for CASSRGTDQGNGYTF.

This clone was detected only once. The chain is built from TRBV6-1 and TRBJ1-3, with TRBD1 matching over 7 bases. CDR3 length: 13 residues. V lost 6 bases, J lost 4 bases, and 3 bases stayed unmatched. From germline, CDR1 is MNHNS and CDR2 SASEGT. The CDR3 sequence is CASRETGGNTIYF. The CDR3 region has the DNA TGTGCCAGCAGGGAGACAGGGGGAAACACCATATATTTT.